The rows below give T cell receptor beta chains drawn from one sample of a study of shared T cell receptors in the human thymus. Libraries were prepared by immunoSEQ multiplex PCR; TCRdb keeps only in-frame clonotypes and omits some of them. The data contain hundreds of thousands of clones, approximately 87% of them singletons. The sample also formed part of further work on human thymus T cells.

The sample was thymocytes. These receptors originate from a boy younger than two with a congenital heart defect. CDR3s include the opening cysteine and the closing phenylalanine or tryptophan.

TRBJ2-3	TRBV29-1	CSVPGLARSTDTQYF
TRBJ1-5	TRBV27	CASSLGFDRGNQPQHF
TRBJ2-2	TRBV9	CASSPEDRWNTGELFF
TRBJ1-5	TRBV23-1	CASRTQVRGQPQHF
-	TRBV2	CAIPGRGGEQYF
TRBJ2-5	TRBV4-3	CASSHKIGEGGEETQYF
TRBJ2-2	TRBV11-2	CASSYRGTGELFF
TRBJ1-3	TRBV4-2	CASSPREGPRESGNTIYF
-	TRBV5-1	CASSPGLAPERREYEQYF
TRBJ1-1	TRBV25-1	CASSELAGGEAFF
TRBJ2-1	TRBV15	CATSSRWSGEQFF
TRBJ1-5	TRBV6-1	CASSEWDRVNQPQHF
TRBJ2-3	TRBV7-9	CASSGGTQYF
TRBJ1-2	TRBV30	CAWRAWTGWAYGYTF
TRBJ2-1	TRBV27	CASSLRDLWGNYNEQFF
TRBJ2-3	TRBV4-1	CASSPPRTSGSTDTQYF
TRBJ1-1	TRBV10-1	CASKPGVGNTEAFF
TRBJ2-1	TRBV11-3	CASSFFAPPRGSYNEQFF
TRBJ2-1	TRBV13	CASSFTTDGRDYNEQFF
TRBJ1-1	TRBV30	CAWSVKQNTEAFF
TRBJ2-1	TRBV27	CATSNSRGNEQFF
TRBJ2-1	TRBV4-3	CASSQDQAWDRALNEQFF
TRBJ2-3	TRBV27	CASTPRWLAGGGDTQYF
TRBJ2-1	TRBV2	CASSESLAGDSYNEQFF
TRBJ2-7	TRBV28	CASTIGTSSKSSYEQYF